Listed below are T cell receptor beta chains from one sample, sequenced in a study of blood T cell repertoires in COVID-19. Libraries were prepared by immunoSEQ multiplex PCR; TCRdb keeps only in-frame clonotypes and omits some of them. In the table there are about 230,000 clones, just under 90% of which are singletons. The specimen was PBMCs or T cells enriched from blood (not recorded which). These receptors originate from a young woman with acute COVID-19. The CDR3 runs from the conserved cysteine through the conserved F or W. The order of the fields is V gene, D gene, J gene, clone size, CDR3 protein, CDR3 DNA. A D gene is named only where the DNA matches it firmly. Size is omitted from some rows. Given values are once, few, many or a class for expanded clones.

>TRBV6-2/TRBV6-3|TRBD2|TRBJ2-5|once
CASSSGTSDQETQYF
TGTGCCAGCAGTTCCGGGACTAGCGACCAAGAGACCCAGTACTTC
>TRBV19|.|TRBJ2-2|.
CASSRGLGSSNTGELFF
TGTGCCAGTTCGCGTGGGCTTGGATCCTCGAACACCGGGGAGCTGTTTTTT
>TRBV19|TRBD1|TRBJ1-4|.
CASSTNRDRGEKLFF
TGTGCCAGTAGTACCAACCGGGACAGGGGCGAAAAACTGTTTTTT
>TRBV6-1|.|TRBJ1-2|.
CASSDRTDGAYGYTF
TGTGCCAGCAGTGACCGGACAGATGGAGCCTATGGCTACACCTTC
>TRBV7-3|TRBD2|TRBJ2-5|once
CASSPPSGGLQETQYF
TGTGCCAGCAGCCCCCCCTCGGGGGGGCTCCAAGAGACCCAGTACTTC
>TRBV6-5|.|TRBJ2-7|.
CASSYTMALPYEQYF
TGTGCCAGCAGTTACACCATGGCCCTTCCCTACGAGCAGTACTTC
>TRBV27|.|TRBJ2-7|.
CASSFRSSSYEQYF
TGTGCCAGCAGTTTTCGGTCTAGCTCCTACGAGCAGTACTTC
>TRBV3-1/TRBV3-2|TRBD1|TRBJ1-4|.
CASSQMGTGEKLFF
TGTGCCAGCAGCCAGATGGGGACAGGAGAAAAACTGTTTTTT
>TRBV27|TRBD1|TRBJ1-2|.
CASSWDRAYGYTF
TGTGCCAGCAGTTGGGACAGGGCCTATGGCTACACCTTC
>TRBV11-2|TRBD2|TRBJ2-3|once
CASSLGAGGPKDTQYF
TGTGCCAGCAGCTTAGGTGCGGGGGGGCCTAAAGATACGCAGTATTTT
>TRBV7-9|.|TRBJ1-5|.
CASSGLGSNQPQHF
TGTGCCAGCAGCGGACTTGGTAGCAATCAGCCCCAGCATTTT
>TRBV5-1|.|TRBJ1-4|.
CASSLLSATEEKLFF
TGCGCCAGCAGCTTGCTTTCTGCGACAGAGGAAAAACTGTTTTTT
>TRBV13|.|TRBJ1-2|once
CASSLEGNGYTF
TGTGCCAGCAGCTTAGAGGGGAATGGCTACACCTTC
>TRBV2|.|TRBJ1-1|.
CASNQDRYTEAFF
TGTGCCAGCAACCAAGACAGGTACACTGAAGCTTTCTTT
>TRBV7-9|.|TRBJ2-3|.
CASSRSELTADTQYF
TGTGCCAGCAGCAGATCAGAGTTGACTGCAGATACGCAGTATTTT
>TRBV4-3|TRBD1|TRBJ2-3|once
CASSQSTGHSTDTQYF
TGCGCCAGCAGCCAGTCGACAGGGCACAGCACAGATACGCAGTATTTT
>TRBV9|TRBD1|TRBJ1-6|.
CASSVEGTGGSYNSPLHF
TGTGCCAGCAGCGTAGAGGGGACAGGGGGCTCCTATAATTCACCCCTCCACTTT
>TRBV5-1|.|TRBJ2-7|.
CASSPRGSTYEQYF
TGCGCCAGCAGCCCCCGGGGGAGCACCTACGAGCAGTACTTC
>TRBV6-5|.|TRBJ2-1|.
CASRQGLSSYNEQFF
TGTGCCAGCAGACAGGGCTTAAGCTCCTACAATGAGCAGTTCTTC
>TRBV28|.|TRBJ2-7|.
CASSLYEQYF
TGTGCCAGCAGTCTCTACGAGCAGTACTTC
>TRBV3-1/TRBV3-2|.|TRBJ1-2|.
CASSQAQGFGYTF
TGTGCCAGCAGCCAAGCCCAGGGGTTTGGCTACACCTTC
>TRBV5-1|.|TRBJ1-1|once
CASSGGKGLDTEAFF
TGCGCCAGCAGCGGGGGCAAGGGATTGGACACTGAAGCTTTCTTT
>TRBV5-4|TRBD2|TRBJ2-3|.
CASSGGLAGFTDTQYF
TGTGCCAGCAGCGGCGGACTAGCGGGGTTCACAGATACGCAGTATTTT
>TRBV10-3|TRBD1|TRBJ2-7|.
CAISDPGQDPYEQYF
TGTGCCATCAGTGACCCGGGACAGGACCCTTACGAGCAGTACTTC
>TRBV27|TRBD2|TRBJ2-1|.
CASSPWTSGGNYNEQFF
TGTGCCAGCAGTCCTTGGACTAGCGGGGGGAACTACAATGAGCAGTTCTTC
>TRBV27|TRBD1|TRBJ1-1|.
CASSFQGALNTEAFF
TGTGCCAGCAGTTTCCAGGGGGCCCTGAACACTGAAGCTTTCTTT
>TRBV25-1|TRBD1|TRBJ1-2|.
CASSDDRALYGYTF
TGTGCCAGCAGTGACGACAGGGCCCTCTATGGCTACACCTTC
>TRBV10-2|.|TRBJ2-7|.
CASSVGGHSYEQYF
TGCGCCAGCAGCGTAGGAGGGCACTCCTACGAGCAGTACTTC
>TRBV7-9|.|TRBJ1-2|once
CASSSGGYGYTF
TGTGCCAGCAGCTCCGGGGGCTATGGCTACACCTTC